Reported below is one TCR beta chain. The CDR3 spans 15 residues. In germline, CDR1 is SGHDT, CDR2 YYEEEE. V trimming: 0 bases; J trimming: 5 bases; junction bases outside the gene matches: 6. The sample comes from a study of cytomegalovirus exposure and HLA in healthy donors. Primers included in the PCR were 60 Vbeta and 13 Jbeta primers. Some clones are missing from TCRdb's copy, which holds only in-frame ones; the method was immunoSEQ multiplex PCR. The sample contains 180,000 or so clones, under 80% of which appear only once. The V call is TRBV5-6, the J call TRBJ2-7, with TRBD2 matching 9 bases. This clonotype was sampled from a man aged 35 to 55 in good health and CMV-seronegative. The sequenced sample was PBMCs. DNA of the CDR3: TGTGCCAGCAGCTTGGGGGCGGGAGGGCCCCACGAGCAGTACTTC. It specifies CASSLGAGGPHEQYF.